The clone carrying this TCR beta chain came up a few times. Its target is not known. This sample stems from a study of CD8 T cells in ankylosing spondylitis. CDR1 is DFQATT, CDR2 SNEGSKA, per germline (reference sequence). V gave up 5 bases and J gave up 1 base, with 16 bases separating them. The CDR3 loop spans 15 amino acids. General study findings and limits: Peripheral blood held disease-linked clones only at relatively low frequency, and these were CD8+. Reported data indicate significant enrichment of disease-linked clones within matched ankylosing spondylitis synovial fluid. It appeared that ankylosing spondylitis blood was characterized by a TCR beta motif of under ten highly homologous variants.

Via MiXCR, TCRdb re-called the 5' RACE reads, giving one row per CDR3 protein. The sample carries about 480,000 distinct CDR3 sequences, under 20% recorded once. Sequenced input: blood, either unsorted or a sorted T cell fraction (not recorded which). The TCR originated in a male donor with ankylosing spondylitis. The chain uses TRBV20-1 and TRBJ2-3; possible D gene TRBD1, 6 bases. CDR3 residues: CSAPDRTFGTDTQYF. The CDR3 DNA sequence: TGCAGTGCTCCTGACAGGACCTTTGGCACAGATACGCAGTATTTT.